Shown below are 24 T cell receptor beta chains from a single sample sequenced in a study of blood T cell repertoires in COVID-19. This table comes from immunoSEQ multiplex PCR, and its TCRdb copy is limited to in-frame clones, with some not included. Of about 440,000 clones in the sample, roughly 90% were seen once. Sequenced material: peripheral blood. The receptor source for this set is a woman between 25 and 40 years old with acute or convalescent COVID-19.

The gene calls are TRBV5-1 and TRBJ2-1, with 11 positions matching TRBD2. The junction had 4 bases not matched to a gene; V was cut back by 4 bases and J by 1 base. CDR3 length: 16 residues. CDR1 is SGHRS and CDR2 is YFSETQ in the germline V gene. The CDR3 protein is CASSTLAGASYNEQFF. The CDR3 DNA reads TGCGCCAGCAGCACACTAGCGGGGGCTTCCTACAATGAGCAGTTCTTC.

V is TRBV15 and J is TRBJ1-2, with no clear D. V lost 5 bases and J lost 4, with 8 bases in between. There are 12 residues in the CDR3. CDR1 and CDR2 from the germline V gene are LNHNV and YYDKDF (reference sequence). CDR3: CATSLGSYGYTF. The CDR3, as DNA: TGTGCCACCAGCCTGGGGAGCTATGGCTACACCTTC.

This clone has just one count. The chain couples TRBV27 to TRBJ1-6; perhaps TRBD1 as D (5 bases). Germline V CDR1 and CDR2: MNHEY, SMNVEV (reference sequence). This CDR3 is built from 12 residues. The V and J ends lost 10 bases and 10 bases respectively, with 14 bases between them. This chain's CDR3 is CATSNTGSPLHF. The CDR3 nucleotides are TGTGCCACCTCCAACACAGGATCACCCCTCCACTTT.

This chain links TRBV28 with TRBJ2-3; D is unclear. The germline CDR1 and CDR2 sequences are MDHEN and SYDVKM. V was clipped by 5 bases and J by 9 bases, with 15 bases between them. The CDR3 covers 13 residues. The CDR3 is CASSPVQTATQYF. The CDR3 nucleotides are TGTGCCAGCAGTCCCGTACAGACGGCGACGCAGTATTTT.

This chain connects TRBV24-1 to TRBJ1-5; D remains ambiguous. V shed 4 bases and J shed 2 bases, with 14 bases lying between them. The germline gives CDR1 KGHDR, CDR2 SFDVKD. The CDR3 spans 16 residues. The CDR3 DNA is TGTGCCACCAGTGAACCCGACACCGGTGGCAATCAGCCCCAGCATTTT. Amino acid sequence: CATSEPDTGGNQPQHF.

This chain links TRBV28 with TRBJ1-6; TRBD1 is a possible D gene (6 bases). Germline-derived CDR1 and CDR2 are MDHEN and SYDVKM. The V end was cut by 1 base, the J end by 0 bases, with 19 bases between. The CDR3 contains 20 residues. The CDR3, as DNA: TGTGCCAGCAGTTTATCCCTCGGGGGGCTGGGAAGCTCCTATAATTCACCCCTCCACTTT. Translated: CASSLSLGGLGSSYNSPLHF.

This chain uses TRBV2 with TRBJ2-3; maybe TRBD2 (5 bases). Germline CDR1 and CDR2: SNHLY and FYNNEI. The CDR3 consists of 14 residues. V dropped 6 bases and J dropped 4 bases, with 14 bases sitting between them. CDR3 amino acids: CASRWLAEADTQYF. CDR3 in DNA: TGTGCCAGCAGGTGGCTAGCTGAAGCAGATACGCAGTATTTT.

This chain links TRBV11-3 with TRBJ2-1, with D possibly TRBD2 on 5 matching bases. This CDR3 is 15 amino acids long. V shed 3 bases and J shed 6 bases, with 15 bases lying between them. Germline CDR1 and CDR2: SGHNT and YENEEA. The CDR3 coding sequence is TGTGCCAGCAGCTTCCGACACGGGGAGTTCAATGAGCAGTTCTTC. Its protein product is CASSFRHGEFNEQFF. The variable domain in full, with the rest retrieved from reference TRBV11-3 and TRBJ2-1, is EAGVVQSPRYKIIEKKQPVAFWCNPISGHNTLYWYLQNLGQGPELLIRYENEEAVDDSQLPKDRFSAERLKGVDSTLKIQPAELGDSAVYLCASSFRHGEFNEQFFGPGTRLTVL.

This chain connects TRBV7-9 to TRBJ1-2; D remains ambiguous. V lost 8 bases, J lost 7 bases, and 20 bases lay in between. There are 14 residues in the CDR3. Germline V gene data show CDR1 as SEHNR and CDR2 as FQNEAQ (reference sequence). CDR3: CASPGGEGNSGYTF. Here the CDR3 DNA reads TGTGCCAGCCCAGGCGGAGAGGGAAACAGTGGCTACACCTTC.

The V gene is TRBV10-3, the J gene TRBJ1-2; TRBD1 aligns across 10 bases. V lost 8 bases and J lost 3; bases outside the gene matches: 3. The length of the CDR3 is 13 residues. Looked up from germline, CDR1 is ENHRY and CDR2 is SYGVKD. Here the CDR3 reads CAIAGTGDYGYTF. CDR3 DNA sequence: TGTGCCATCGCTGGGACAGGGGACTATGGCTACACCTTC.

This chain uses TRBV27 with TRBJ2-7, with 7 bases matching TRBD1. With 5 bases clipped from V and 2 bases from J, the junction kept 6 bases outside the gene matches. In germline, CDR1 is MNHEY, CDR2 SMNVEV (reference sequence). This CDR3 spans 14 amino acids. CDR3 amino acids: CASSPRDRPYEQYF. CDR3 in DNA: TGTGCCAGCAGTCCCCGGGACAGACCCTACGAGCAGTACTTC.

The chain recombines TRBV27 with TRBJ1-5; D gene uncertain. This CDR3 has 14 amino acids. Per the germline V gene, CDR1 is MNHEY and CDR2 is SMNVEV (reference sequence). Trimming cost V 2 bases and J 1 base, with 6 bases left between them. CDR3 protein: CASSLGGSNQPQHF. CDR3 in DNA: TGTGCCAGCAGTTTAGGCGGAAGCAATCAGCCCCAGCATTTT.

The J gene is TRBJ2-1, the V gene TRBV19; TRBD1 aligns across 9 bases. V was clipped by 10 bases and J by 8 bases; unmatched bases: 18. Germline assignment: CDR1 LNHDA and CDR2 SQIVND (reference sequence). The CDR3 has 16 amino acids. As DNA, the CDR3 is TGTGCCACTCACCCACAACAGGGGGCGCCGCCCGATGAGCAGTTCTTC. As protein: CATHPQQGAPPDEQFF.

This chain connects TRBV7-2 to TRBJ2-3; D may be TRBD1 (6 bases). V lost 6 bases and J 2 bases, leaving 18 bases between the germline ends. The CDR3 covers 16 residues. The germline gives CDR1 SGHTA, CDR2 FQGNSA. The CDR3, as DNA: TGTGCCAGCAGGTTGCCGGGACAAGTTACCACAGATACGCAGTATTTT. Protein product: CASRLPGQVTTDTQYF.

The chain is built from TRBV3-1 (or the pseudogene TRBV3-2) and TRBJ1-2; TRBD1 aligns across 9 bases. This CDR3 contains 16 residues. Per the germline V gene, CDR1 is LGHDT and CDR2 is YNNKEL (reference sequence). Unmatched junction bases numbered 10, after V lost 0 bases and J lost 8 bases. The CDR3 sequence is CASSQDTRDRVKGYTF. DNA of the CDR3: TGTGCCAGCAGCCAAGATACCCGGGACAGGGTAAAAGGCTACACCTTC.

The chain has TRBV3-1 (or the pseudogene TRBV3-2) and TRBJ2-1; TRBD2 matches 9 bases. The CDR3 consists of 15 residues. The V segment lost 2 bases and the J segment 5 bases; nucleotides outside the gene matches: 4. Germline CDR1 reads LGHDT; CDR2 reads YNNKEL (reference sequence). CDR3 sequence (DNA): TGTGCCAGCAGCCAACGAGCGGGGGGCAACAATGAGCAGTTCTTC. This translates into CASSQRAGGNNEQFF.

The genes are TRBV24-1 and TRBJ1-2; 7 bases fit TRBD1. J lost 6 bases, V lost 1 base, and 4 bases had no gene match. CDR1 is KGHDR, CDR2 SFDVKD, per germline. This CDR3 has 14 residues. CDR3 sequence: CATSDFKGQHGYTF. The CDR3 DNA is TGTGCCACCAGTGATTTCAAGGGACAGCATGGCTACACCTTC.

This clone occurred a few times. V gene TRBV24-1 combines with J gene TRBJ1-5; TRBD1 matches at 7 bases. The CDR3 covers 14 residues. V was pared by 10 bases and J by 3 bases, with 8 bases of the junction left unmatched. From germline, CDR1 is KGHDR and CDR2 SFDVKD. DNA of the CDR3: TGTGCCACTGCTCGACAGGGAGACAATCAGCCCCAGCATTTT. This translates into CATARQGDNQPQHF.

This chain connects TRBV28 to TRBJ2-4; a possible D gene is TRBD2 (6 bases). This CDR3 spans 16 amino acids. V lost 5 bases to trimming and J lost 10 bases, with 24 bases between them. From germline, CDR1 is MDHEN and CDR2 SYDVKM. The CDR3: CASSRSSGTPPTIQYF. In nucleotides, the CDR3 is TGTGCCAGCAGTCGCTCCTCCGGGACTCCTCCGACTATTCAGTACTTC. The whole variable domain, filled in from reference TRBV28 and TRBJ2-4, reads DVKVTQSSRYLVKRTGEKVFLECVQDMDHENMFWYRQDPGLGLRLIYFSYDVKMKEKGDIPEGYSVSREKKERFSLILESASTNQTSMYLCASSRSSGTPPTIQYFGAGTRLSVL.

The chain recombines TRBV12-5 with TRBJ2-7; 8 bases are shared with TRBD2. The CDR3 is 16 amino acids. Trimming took 2 bases from V and 3 from J; bases not matched to a gene: 9. Looked up from germline, CDR1 is LGHNT and CDR2 is FRNRAP. CDR3 DNA: TGTGCTAGTGGTTTGTATGTCCGGGGGGGTGTCTACGAGCAGTACTTC. Amino acids: CASGLYVRGGVYEQYF.

About this clone: Distinct nucleotide sequences in the sample also encode this CDR3. The rearrangement joins TRBV6-5 to TRBJ1-3; D unclear. This CDR3 is built from 14 residues. CDR1 is MNHEY, CDR2 SVGAGI, per germline. V was shortened by 2 bases and J by 4 bases, with 9 bases between the two germline ends. The CDR3 sequence is CASSYSGSGNTIYF. As DNA, the CDR3 is TGTGCCAGCAGTTACAGCGGATCGGGAAACACCATATATTTT.

The rearrangement links TRBV10-3 to TRBJ2-1; D possibly corresponds to TRBD2 (6 bases). V lost 7 bases and J lost 6, with 13 bases in between. The CDR3 consists of 13 residues. CDR1 is ENHRY, CDR2 SYGVKD, per germline. The DNA for the CDR3 is TGTGCCATCAACGAGGACTATGGCAATGAGCAGTTCTTC. Translation gives CAINEDYGNEQFF.

The V call is TRBV7-2, the J call TRBJ2-7, with 7 nucleotides matching TRBD2. V lost 5 bases, J lost 2 bases, and 6 bases stayed unmatched. This CDR3 spans 14 amino acids. Germline values: CDR1 SGHTA, CDR2 FQGNSA. Here the CDR3 reads CASSLGRGTYEQYF. In DNA form, the CDR3 reads TGTGCCAGCAGCCTGGGGAGGGGAACCTACGAGCAGTACTTC. The whole variable domain, filled in from reference TRBV7-2 and TRBJ2-7, reads GAGVSQSPSNKVTEKGKDVELRCDPISGHTALYWYRQSLGQGLEFLIYFQGNSAPDKSGLPSDRFSAERTGGSVSTLTIQRTQQEDSAVYLCASSLGRGTYEQYFGPGTRLTVT.

The CDR3 DNA reads as TGTGCCAGCAGCTTACGTGTGAACACCGGGGAGCTGTTTTTT. This encodes CASSLRVNTGELFF. V is TRBV7-3 and J is TRBJ2-2, with unresolved D. Per the germline V gene, CDR1 is SGHTA and CDR2 is FQGTGA. Trimming pared 2 bases from V and 1 base from J, leaving 5 bases between. CDR3 length: 14 residues.